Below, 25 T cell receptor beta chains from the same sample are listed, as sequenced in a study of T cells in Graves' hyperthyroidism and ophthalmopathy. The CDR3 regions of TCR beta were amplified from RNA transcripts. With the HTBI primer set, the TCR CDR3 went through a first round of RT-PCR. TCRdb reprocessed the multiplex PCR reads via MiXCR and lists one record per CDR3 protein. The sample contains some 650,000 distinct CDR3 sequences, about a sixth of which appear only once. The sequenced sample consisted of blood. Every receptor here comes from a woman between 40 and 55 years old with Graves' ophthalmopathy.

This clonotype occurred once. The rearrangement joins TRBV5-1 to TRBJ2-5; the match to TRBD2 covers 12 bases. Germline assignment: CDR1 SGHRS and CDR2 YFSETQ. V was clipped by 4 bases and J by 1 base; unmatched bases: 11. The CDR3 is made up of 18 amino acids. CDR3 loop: CASSNTKLAGGRQETQYF. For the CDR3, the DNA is TGCGCCAGCAGCAACACGAAACTAGCGGGAGGACGCCAAGAGACCCAGTACTTC.

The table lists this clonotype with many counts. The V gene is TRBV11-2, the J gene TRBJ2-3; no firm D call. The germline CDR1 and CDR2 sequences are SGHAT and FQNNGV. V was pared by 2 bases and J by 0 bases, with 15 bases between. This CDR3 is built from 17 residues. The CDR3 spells CASSLFRVRVSTDTQYF. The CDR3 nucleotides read TGTGCCAGCAGCTTATTTCGGGTTCGGGTTAGCACAGATACGCAGTATTTT.

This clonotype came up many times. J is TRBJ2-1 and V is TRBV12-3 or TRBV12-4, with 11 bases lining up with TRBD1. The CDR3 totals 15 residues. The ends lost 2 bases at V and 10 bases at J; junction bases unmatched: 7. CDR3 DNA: TGTGCCAGCAGTTTATATGGACAGGGGGCGGGGGAGCAGTTCTTC. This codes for CASSLYGQGAGEQFF.

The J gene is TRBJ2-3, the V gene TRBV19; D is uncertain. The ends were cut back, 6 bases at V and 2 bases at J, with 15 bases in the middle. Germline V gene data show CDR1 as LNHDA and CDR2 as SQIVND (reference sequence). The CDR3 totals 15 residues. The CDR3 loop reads CASSVVSGITDTQYF. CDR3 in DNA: TGTGCCAGTAGCGTCGTCTCAGGAATCACAGATACGCAGTATTTT.

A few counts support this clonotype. As DNA, the CDR3 is TGTGCCAGCCCTACAAACACCGGGGAGCTGTTTTTT. Protein product: CASPTNTGELFF. The chain recombines TRBV6-1 with TRBJ2-2; the D is unclear. V shed 8 bases and J shed 2 bases, with 6 bases lying between them. Germline V gene data show CDR1 as MNHNS and CDR2 as SASEGT. The CDR3 extends over 12 amino acids.

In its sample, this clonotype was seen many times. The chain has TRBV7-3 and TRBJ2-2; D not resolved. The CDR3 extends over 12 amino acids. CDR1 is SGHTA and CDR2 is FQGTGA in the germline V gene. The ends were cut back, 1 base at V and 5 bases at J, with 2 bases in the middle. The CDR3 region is CASSLMTGELFF. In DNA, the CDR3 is TGTGCCAGCAGCTTAATGACCGGGGAGCTGTTTTTT.

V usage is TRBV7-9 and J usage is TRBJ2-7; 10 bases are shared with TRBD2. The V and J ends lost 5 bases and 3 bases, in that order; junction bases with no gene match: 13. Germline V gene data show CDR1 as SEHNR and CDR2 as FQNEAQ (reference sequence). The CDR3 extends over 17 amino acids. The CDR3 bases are TGTGCCAGCAGCCCCCCTAATAGCGGGGGGCGAGTCTACGAGCAGTACTTC. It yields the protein CASSPPNSGGRVYEQYF.

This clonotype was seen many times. CDR3 region: CASSFALGLYEQYF. The CDR3 nucleotides are TGCGCCAGCAGCTTCGCCCTGGGGCTCTACGAGCAGTACTTC. This chain joins TRBV5-1 and TRBJ2-7; TRBD1 might be the D (5 bases). V was clipped by 2 bases and J by 3 bases, with 12 bases between them. The length of the CDR3 is 14 residues. Germline assignment: CDR1 SGHRS and CDR2 YFSETQ.

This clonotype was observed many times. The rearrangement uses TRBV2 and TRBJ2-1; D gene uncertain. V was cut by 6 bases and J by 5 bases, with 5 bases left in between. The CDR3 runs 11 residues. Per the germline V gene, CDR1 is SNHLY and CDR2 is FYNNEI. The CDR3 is CASSNDNEQFF. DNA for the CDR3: TGTGCCAGCAGCAACGACAATGAGCAGTTCTTC.

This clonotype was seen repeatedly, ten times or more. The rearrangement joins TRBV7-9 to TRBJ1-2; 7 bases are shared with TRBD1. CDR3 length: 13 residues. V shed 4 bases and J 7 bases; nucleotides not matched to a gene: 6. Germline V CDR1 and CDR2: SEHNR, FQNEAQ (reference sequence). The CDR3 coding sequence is TGTGCCAGCAGCTCCCCAGGGGGGGGTGGCTACACCTTC. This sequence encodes CASSSPGGGGYTF.

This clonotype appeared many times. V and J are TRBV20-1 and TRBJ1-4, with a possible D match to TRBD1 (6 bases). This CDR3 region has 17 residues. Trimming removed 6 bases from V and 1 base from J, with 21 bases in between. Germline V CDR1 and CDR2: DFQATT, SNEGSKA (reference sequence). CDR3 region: CSARRDTSWRTNEKLFF. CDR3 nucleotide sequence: TGCAGTGCCCGCCGGGACACCAGTTGGAGAACTAATGAAAAACTGTTTTTT.

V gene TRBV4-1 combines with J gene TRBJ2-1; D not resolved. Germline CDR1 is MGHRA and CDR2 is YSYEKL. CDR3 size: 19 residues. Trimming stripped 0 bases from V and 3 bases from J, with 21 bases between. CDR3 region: CASSQEPPIAALYYNEQFF. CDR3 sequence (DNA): TGCGCCAGCAGCCAAGAGCCACCTATTGCGGCATTATACTACAATGAGCAGTTCTTC.

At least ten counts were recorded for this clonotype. CDR3 region: CSGDRKSGTEAFF. CDR3 bases: TGCAGTGGGGACAGGAAGAGTGGCACTGAAGCTTTCTTT. V usage is TRBV20-1 and J usage is TRBJ1-1; 8 nucleotides align to TRBD1. Trimming at V came to 7 bases and at J to 4 bases, leaving 8 bases not matched to a gene. The CDR3 runs 13 residues. The V gene's germline CDR1 is DFQATT and CDR2 SNEGSKA (reference sequence).

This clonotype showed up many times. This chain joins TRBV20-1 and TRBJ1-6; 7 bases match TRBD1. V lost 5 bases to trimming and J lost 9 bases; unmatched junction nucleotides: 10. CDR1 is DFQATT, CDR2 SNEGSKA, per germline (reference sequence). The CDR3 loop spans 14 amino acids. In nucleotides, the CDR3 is TGCAGTGCTCCCCAGGGACAGATCGGTTCACCCCTCCACTTT. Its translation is CSAPQGQIGSPLHF.

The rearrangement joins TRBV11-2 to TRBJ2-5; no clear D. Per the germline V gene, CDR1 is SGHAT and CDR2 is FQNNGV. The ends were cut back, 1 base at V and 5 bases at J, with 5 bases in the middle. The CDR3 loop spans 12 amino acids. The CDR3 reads CASSLGYETQYF. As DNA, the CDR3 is TGTGCCAGCAGCTTAGGATATGAGACCCAGTACTTC.

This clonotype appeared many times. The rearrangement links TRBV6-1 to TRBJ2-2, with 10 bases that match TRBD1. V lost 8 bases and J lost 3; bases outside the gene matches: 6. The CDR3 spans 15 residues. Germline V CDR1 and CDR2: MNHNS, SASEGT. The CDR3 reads CASGMTGGDTGELFF. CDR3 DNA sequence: TGTGCCAGCGGCATGACAGGGGGCGACACCGGGGAGCTGTTTTTT.

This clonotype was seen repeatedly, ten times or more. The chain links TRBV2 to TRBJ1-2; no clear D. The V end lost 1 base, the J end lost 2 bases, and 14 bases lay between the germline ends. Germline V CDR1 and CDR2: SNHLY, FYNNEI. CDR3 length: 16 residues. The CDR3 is CASSEVKEDLNYGYTF. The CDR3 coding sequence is TGTGCCAGCAGTGAAGTGAAGGAGGATCTAAACTATGGCTACACCTTC.

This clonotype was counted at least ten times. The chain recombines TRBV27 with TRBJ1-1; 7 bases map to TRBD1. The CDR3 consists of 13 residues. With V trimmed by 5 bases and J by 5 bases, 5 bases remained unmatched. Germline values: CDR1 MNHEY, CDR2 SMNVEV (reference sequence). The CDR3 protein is CASSNYRGTEAFF. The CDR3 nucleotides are TGTGCCAGCAGTAACTACAGGGGTACTGAAGCTTTCTTT.

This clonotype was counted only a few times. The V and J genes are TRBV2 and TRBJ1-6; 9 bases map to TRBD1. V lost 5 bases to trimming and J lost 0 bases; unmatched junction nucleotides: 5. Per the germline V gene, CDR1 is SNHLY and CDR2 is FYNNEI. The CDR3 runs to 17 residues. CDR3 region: CASSWTGAGSYNSPLHF. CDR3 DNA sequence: TGTGCCAGCAGTTGGACAGGGGCCGGCTCCTATAATTCACCCCTCCACTTT.

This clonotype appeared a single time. CDR3 in DNA: TGTGCCATCTCGACTAGCGGGGGGACTGGGGCCAACGTCCTGACTTTC. This sequence encodes CAISTSGGTGANVLTF. The chain has TRBV28 and TRBJ2-6; 13 nucleotides line up with TRBD2. CDR3 size: 16 residues. The germline V gene encodes CDR1 MDHEN and CDR2 SYDVKM. V shed 10 bases, J shed 2 bases, and the junction held 5 bases outside the gene matches.

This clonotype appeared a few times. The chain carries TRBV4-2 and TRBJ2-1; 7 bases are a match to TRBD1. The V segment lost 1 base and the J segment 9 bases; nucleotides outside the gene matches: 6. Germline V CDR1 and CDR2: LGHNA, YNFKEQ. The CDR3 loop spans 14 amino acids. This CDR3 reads CASSQGQGLAEQFF. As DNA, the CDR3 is TGTGCCAGCAGCCAAGGACAGGGATTGGCTGAGCAGTTCTTC.

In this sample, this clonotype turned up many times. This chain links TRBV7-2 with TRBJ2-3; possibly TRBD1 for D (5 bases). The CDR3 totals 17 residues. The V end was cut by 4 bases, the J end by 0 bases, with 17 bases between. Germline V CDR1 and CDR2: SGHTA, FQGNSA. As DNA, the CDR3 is TGTGCCAGCAGCTCACCACAGGTCCCCCGTAGCACAGATACGCAGTATTTT. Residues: CASSSPQVPRSTDTQYF.

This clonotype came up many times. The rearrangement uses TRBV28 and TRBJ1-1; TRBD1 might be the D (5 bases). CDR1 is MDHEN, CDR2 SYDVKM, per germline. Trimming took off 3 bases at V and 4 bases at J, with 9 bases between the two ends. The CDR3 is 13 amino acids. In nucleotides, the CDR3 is TGTGCCAGCAGTTTCCCGCAGGGCACTGAAGCTTTCTTT. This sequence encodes CASSFPQGTEAFF.

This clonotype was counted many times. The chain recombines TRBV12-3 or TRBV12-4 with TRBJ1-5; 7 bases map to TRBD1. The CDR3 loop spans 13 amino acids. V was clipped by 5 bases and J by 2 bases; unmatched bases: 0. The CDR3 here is CASSTGGNQPQHF. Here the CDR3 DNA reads TGTGCCAGCAGTACAGGGGGCAATCAGCCCCAGCATTTT.

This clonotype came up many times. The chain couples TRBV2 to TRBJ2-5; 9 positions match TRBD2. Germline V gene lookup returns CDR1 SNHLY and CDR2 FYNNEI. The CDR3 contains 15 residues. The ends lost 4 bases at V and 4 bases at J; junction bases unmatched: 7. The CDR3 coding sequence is TGTGCCAGCAGTGGGTCTAGCGGGATAGGAGAGACCCAGTACTTC. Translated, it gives CASSGSSGIGETQYF.